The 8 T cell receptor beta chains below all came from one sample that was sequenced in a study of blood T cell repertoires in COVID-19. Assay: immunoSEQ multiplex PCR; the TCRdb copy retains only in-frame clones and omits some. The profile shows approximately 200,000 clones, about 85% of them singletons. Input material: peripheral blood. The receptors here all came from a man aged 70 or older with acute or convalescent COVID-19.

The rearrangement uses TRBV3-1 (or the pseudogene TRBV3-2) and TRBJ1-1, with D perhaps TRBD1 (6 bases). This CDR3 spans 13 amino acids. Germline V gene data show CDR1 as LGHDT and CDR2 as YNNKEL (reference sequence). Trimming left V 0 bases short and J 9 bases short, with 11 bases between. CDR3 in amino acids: CASSQEGGGKAFF. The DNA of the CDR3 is TGTGCCAGCAGCCAAGAAGGGGGTGGTAAAGCTTTCTTT.

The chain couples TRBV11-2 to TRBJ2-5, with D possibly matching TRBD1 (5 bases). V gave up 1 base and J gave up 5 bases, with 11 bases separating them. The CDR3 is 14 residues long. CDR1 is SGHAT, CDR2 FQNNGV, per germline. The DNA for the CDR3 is TGTGCCAGCAGCTTAGTTATGGGGCGGGAGACCCAGTACTTC. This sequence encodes CASSLVMGRETQYF.

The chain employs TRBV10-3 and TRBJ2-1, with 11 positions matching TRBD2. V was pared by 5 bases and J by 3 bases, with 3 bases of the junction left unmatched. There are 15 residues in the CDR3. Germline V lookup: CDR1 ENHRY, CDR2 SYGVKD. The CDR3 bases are TGTGCCATCAGTATAGCGGGAGGGGGCTACAATGAGCAGTTCTTC. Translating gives CAISIAGGGYNEQFF.

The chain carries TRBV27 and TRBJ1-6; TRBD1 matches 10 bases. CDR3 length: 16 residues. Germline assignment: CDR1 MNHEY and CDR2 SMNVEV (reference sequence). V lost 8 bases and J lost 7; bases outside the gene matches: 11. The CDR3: CASQQDKTGGNSPLHF. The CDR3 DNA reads TGTGCCAGCCAACAGGACAAGACAGGGGGCAATTCACCCCTCCACTTT.

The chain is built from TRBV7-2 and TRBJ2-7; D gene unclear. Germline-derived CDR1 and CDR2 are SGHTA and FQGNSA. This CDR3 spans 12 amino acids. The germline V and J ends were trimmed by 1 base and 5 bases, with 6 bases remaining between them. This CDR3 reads CASSLVVHEQYF. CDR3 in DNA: TGTGCCAGCAGCTTAGTAGTCCACGAGCAGTACTTC.

The CDR3 DNA reads TGTGCCAGCAGCAAACAGGGGCCTGAGGCCGGGGAGCTGTTTTTT. This gives the protein CASSKQGPEAGELFF. This chain joins TRBV7-6 and TRBJ2-2; TRBD1 agrees at 7 bases. Germline CDR1 is SGHVS and CDR2 is FNYEAQ. The CDR3 runs to 15 residues. The V segment lost 5 bases and the J segment 6 bases; nucleotides outside the gene matches: 9.

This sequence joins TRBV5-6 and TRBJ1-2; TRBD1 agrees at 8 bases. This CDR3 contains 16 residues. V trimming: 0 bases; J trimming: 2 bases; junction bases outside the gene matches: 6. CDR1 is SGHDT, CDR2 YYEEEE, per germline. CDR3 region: CASSLGTGGKNYGYTF. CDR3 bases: TGTGCCAGCAGCTTGGGAACAGGGGGAAAAAACTATGGCTACACCTTC.

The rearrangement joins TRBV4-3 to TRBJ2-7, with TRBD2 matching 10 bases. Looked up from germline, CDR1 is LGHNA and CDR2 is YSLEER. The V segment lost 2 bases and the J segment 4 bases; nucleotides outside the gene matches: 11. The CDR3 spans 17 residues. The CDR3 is CASSQNSRAGGPYEQYF. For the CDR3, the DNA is TGCGCCAGCAGCCAAAATAGTCGAGCGGGAGGGCCGTACGAGCAGTACTTC.